The next 15 T cell receptor beta chains were all read from a single sample in a study of regulatory T cells in long-lasting Graves disease. The time point was: persistent/refractory GD, antithyroid drugs over 5 years with positive TRAb. TCR sequences were obtained from RNA taken from PBMCs. The authors built TCR beta libraries using iRepertoire HTBI primers and Arm-PCR of CDR3 regions. TCRdb analysed the multiplex PCR reads with MiXCR anew, one entry per CDR3 protein. The table shows more than 650,000 distinct CDR3 sequences, with about 30% occurring only once. Sample: peripheral blood mononuclear cells (PBMCs), taken when the disease was refractory, from a patient treated with antithyroid drugs. Receptors originate from a female donor with Graves disease.

V gene TRBV3-1 combines with J gene TRBJ1-2; D remains unclear. Per germline, CDR1 LGHDT and CDR2 YNNKEL (reference sequence). V dropped 4 bases and J dropped 4 bases, with 19 bases sitting between them. There are 16 residues in the CDR3. The CDR3 nucleotides read TGTGCCAGCAGCCCGTCCTCAGCGGCGCTTTCCTATGGCTACACCTTC. Protein: CASSPSSAALSYGYTF.

This clonotype was picked up many times. This chain uses TRBV12-3 or TRBV12-4 with TRBJ1-1, with unresolved D. The V gene lost 7 bases and the J gene lost 0 bases, with 12 bases spanning the gap. The CDR3 length is 14 residues. This CDR3 is CASTFDGLNTEAFF. The CDR3 nucleotides are TGTGCCAGCACCTTCGACGGCTTGAACACTGAAGCTTTCTTT.

The rearrangement links TRBV19 to TRBJ1-5; a weak D match, TRBD1 (6 bases). Germline assignment: CDR1 LNHDA and CDR2 SQIVND (reference sequence). Trimming stripped 4 bases from V and 8 bases from J, with 18 bases between. The CDR3 is 15 amino acids. This chain's CDR3 is CASSRNYGQLEPQHF. The CDR3 nucleotides read TGTGCCAGTAGTAGAAATTATGGACAGCTGGAGCCCCAGCATTTT.

The chain is built from TRBV25-1 and TRBJ1-2; TRBD1 agrees at 8 bases. CDR3 length equals 15 residues. Germline-derived CDR1 and CDR2 are MGHDK and SYGVNS. The J segment lost 5 bases and the V segment lost 4 bases, leaving 9 bases of the junction unmatched. CDR3 sequence (DNA): TGTGCCAGCAGTGGGTCCGGGACAGGCGGGTATGGCTACACCTTC. It translates to CASSGSGTGGYGYTF.

The table lists this clonotype with many counts. This chain joins TRBV7-2 and TRBJ2-7; D not resolved. The CDR3 has 16 residues. V was trimmed by 3 bases and J by 0 bases, leaving 15 bases between them. Germline loops: CDR1 SGHTA, CDR2 FQGNSA. CDR3 protein: CASSLVVWWHSYEQYF. As DNA, the CDR3 is TGTGCCAGCAGCTTGGTCGTCTGGTGGCACTCCTACGAGCAGTACTTC.

This chain links TRBV11-2 with TRBJ2-2, with TRBD2 matching over 9 bases. The V gene's germline CDR1 is SGHAT and CDR2 FQNNGV. The CDR3 contains 16 residues. Trimming at V came to 7 bases and at J to 6 bases, leaving 12 bases not matched to a gene. In DNA, the CDR3 is TGTGCCAGCACCTCGGGCGGGAGGGGGTCCGCCGGGGAGCTGTTTTTT. Its translation is CASTSGGRGSAGELFF.

The chain couples TRBV19 to TRBJ1-5; 7 nucleotides match TRBD1. This CDR3 is 20 amino acids long. Germline assignment: CDR1 LNHDA and CDR2 SQIVND (reference sequence). With V trimmed by 3 bases and J by 5 bases, 22 bases remained unmatched. The CDR3, as DNA: TGTGCCAGTAGTATCCCCGGACAGGTCTGGAACGTGAAGAGGGATCAGCCCCAGCATTTT. It codes for CASSIPGQVWNVKRDQPQHF.

This clonotype turned up a few times. This chain connects TRBV28 to TRBJ1-4, with TRBD1 identical over 9 bases. This CDR3 is 14 amino acids long. Losses at the gene ends were 6 bases for V and 8 bases for J; bases not matched to a gene: 7. Germline loops: CDR1 MDHEN, CDR2 SYDVKM. The CDR3 is CASREGTGREKLFF. CDR3 nucleotide sequence: TGTGCCAGCAGGGAGGGGACAGGGCGGGAAAAACTGTTTTTT.

This clonotype has ten or more counts. The chain carries TRBV12-3 or TRBV12-4 and TRBJ1-3; no firm D call. CDR3 length: 12 residues. V was trimmed by 5 bases and J by 2 bases, leaving 4 bases between them. This CDR3 reads CASSMAGNTIYF. DNA for the CDR3: TGTGCCAGCAGTATGGCTGGAAACACCATATATTTT.

The sample holds a few counts of this clonotype. The chain uses TRBV12-3 or TRBV12-4 and TRBJ2-1; 9 bases fit TRBD2. The CDR3 has 13 residues. V lost 9 bases, J lost 6 bases, and 6 bases stayed unmatched. For the CDR3, the DNA is TGTGCCAGTGCCCCGGGACTAGCCAATGAGCAGTTCTTC. It codes for CASAPGLANEQFF.

The chain has TRBV5-1 and TRBJ1-2; D unclear. From germline, CDR1 is SGHRS and CDR2 YFSETQ. The V gene lost 0 bases and the J gene lost 1 base, with 10 bases spanning the gap. This CDR3 comprises 15 residues. The CDR3 DNA reads as TGCGCCAGCAGCTTGGAGGAATTCGTTAACTATGGCTACACCTTC. Translation gives CASSLEEFVNYGYTF.

The chain carries TRBV11-3 and TRBJ2-1; D may be TRBD1 or TRBD2 (5 bases each). The CDR3 is made up of 16 amino acids. V gave up 3 bases and J gave up 6 bases, with 18 bases separating them. CDR1 and CDR2 (germline): SGHNT, YENEEA. CDR3 loop: CASSFGTGRGSNEQFF. CDR3 coding DNA: TGTGCCAGCAGCTTTGGGACGGGGAGAGGGAGCAATGAGCAGTTCTTC.

This sequence joins TRBV6-2 or TRBV6-3 and TRBJ2-2; no reliable D call. Germline-derived CDR1 and CDR2 are MNHEY and SVGEGT. The CDR3 extends over 14 amino acids. Trimming removed 4 bases at V and 8 bases at J, with 14 bases between. CDR3 protein: CASSSRASSGELFF. DNA for the CDR3: TGTGCCAGCAGTTCCCGGGCCTCGTCAGGGGAGCTGTTTTTT.

This clonotype has more than one count but fewer than ten. The rearrangement uses TRBV30 and TRBJ1-1, with D possibly matching TRBD1 (6 bases). Germline V lookup: CDR1 GTSNPN, CDR2 SVGIG (reference sequence). The germline V and J ends were trimmed by 4 bases and 5 bases, with 14 bases remaining between them. The CDR3 sequence is 13 residues long. The chain's CDR3 is CAWMGRGRTEAFF. The CDR3 DNA sequence: TGTGCCTGGATGGGCAGGGGAAGGACTGAAGCTTTCTTT.

This clonotype was seen only a few times. The chain recombines TRBV6-1 with TRBJ1-1; 7 bases line up with TRBD1. This CDR3 contains 18 residues. After removal of 4 bases from V and 3 bases from J, the junction contained 17 bases not matched to a gene. Germline V gene sequence: CDR1 MNHNS, CDR2 SASEGT. CDR3 sequence (DNA): TGTGCCAGCAGTGTCGGACAGGCTCTTCTTACTGTCGACACTGAAGCTTTCTTT. Translation: CASSVGQALLTVDTEAFF.